The clone carrying this T cell receptor beta chain has just one count. Antigen unknown. This sample is drawn from a study of Ad26.COV2.S vaccination and SARS-CoV-2 variants. Study overall: The donor participated in the COV1001 trial, in its Ad26.COV2.S arm. Study-wide results and caveats: Vaccinees and placebo recipients showed similar non-spike TCR breadth.

TCRdb's copy holds only in-frame clones and misses some; the assay was immunoSEQ multiplex PCR. The data show fewer than 900,000 clones, roughly 90% seen once. Noted treatment: 19 received Ad26.COV2.S at low or high dose, single or two shots; roughly five received placebo; per-sample allocation not given. Collection of the samples took place on day 63 after the first injection of vaccine or placebo. Material: peripheral blood, obtained in a trial of Ad26.COV2.S vaccine versus placebo. The sequence was collected from a person between 18 and 65 years old who received the Ad26.COV2.S COVID-19 vaccine or a placebo.

CDR3 bases: TGTGCCAGCAGAGGGGTCTACGGCGCAGATACGCAGTATTTT. Residues: CASRGVYGADTQYF. The chain recombines TRBV2 with TRBJ2-3; a possible D gene is TRBD1 (5 bases). The CDR3 sequence is 14 residues long. Germline V CDR1 and CDR2: SNHLY, FYNNEI. The ends were cut back, 6 bases at V and 4 bases at J, with 14 bases in the middle.